This T cell receptor (beta chain) stems from a study of shared clonotypes between healthy human individuals (dated by TCRdb to about 2020). Regarding the complete study: A few men and a couple of women, aged 18 to 49 years, made up the cohort. For each donor, CD4 naive and CD4 memory were each run on three plates, CD8 naive on two plates, and CD8 memory on one plate. The study deeply sequenced blood TCR repertoires of about five healthy adults to estimate repertoire size and the extent of clonotype sharing between individuals. Libraries were prepared and TCR repertoires were sequenced by different laboratories using diverse techniques, in order to increase sequencing depth and limit assay-specific biases. Between about 0.94 and 8.9 billion PBMCs per donor were obtained by leukapheresis. Results and caveats for the whole study, not just this receptor: Compared with non-shared clonotypes, clonotypes shared by all four sorted-subset donors had higher generation probabilities. Even with the large sequencing depth, rarefaction of the sorted-subset datasets indicated that sequencing was incomplete. Larger estimated clonotype richness was generally found for naive subsets than for memory subsets. Roughly 5.2% of naive CD4, 3% to 4% of naive CD8, approximately 2.2% of memory CD4, and 0.35% to 0.4% of memory CD8 clonotypes were shared across four donors. Because the study included only a small number of donors, the genetic and exposure-history diversity represented was limited. Sampling was restricted to blood, and TCR repertoires in tissues likely differ from the TCR repertoires found in blood. Pairwise subsampling led to the expectation that sequencing depth would affect the degree of clonotype sharing among donors.

CD8 naive samples were obtained by positive selection for CCR7 among CD45RO-negative cells, yielding a CD45RA+CCR7+ population from which TemRA cells were excluded. Healthy HIV-negative adults with no recently reported acute infections or vaccinations were included as donors. Only Caucasian adults living in Nashville, Tennessee, USA were represented among the donors. Blood was obtained by leukapheresis, after which PBMCs were separated by Ficoll-Histopaque density gradient centrifugation and cryopreserved in liquid nitrogen vapor phase. Analytical flow cytometry was used to check the purity and quantity of every magnetically sorted T cell population. Each sorted fraction had its genomic DNA isolated and then quantified by UV absorbance on a Nanodrop 2000c. TCR CDR3 regions were amplified from genomic DNA by multiplex PCR using the deep immunoSEQ assay. Extracted genomic DNA from each cell subset was distributed evenly across all wells of several immunoSEQ 96-well plates, and each plate was treated as a replicate. Each replicate PCR for sorted subsets received 200 ng genomic DNA, equal to roughly 29,000 T cell genomes. Purified libraries were measured with a Qubit 3.0 fluorometer, size-checked on a Bioanalyzer 2100, and measured again with the KAPA Library Quantification kit. Each immunoSEQ 96-well plate was sequenced on its own single-read 150-cycle Illumina NextSeq 550 flow cell. Per the source publication's procedure: Because the immunoSEQ output included only junctional sequences and no quality scores, the filtering could not be the same as the filtering used for full-length reads. Sequences were annotated with PyIR, a Python wrapper for IgBLAST v1.9, using IMGT germline references to assign V/J genes and CDR3. Reads were removed for weak V/J assignments (E-value above 1e-6), missing CDR3, stop codons, out-of-frame junctions, or ambiguous translated residues. V3J clonotypes were defined as sequences sharing an identical inferred V gene, J gene, and CDR3 amino acid sequence. The percentage overlap between two repertoires was calculated by dividing the number of shared unique clonotypes by the size of the smaller repertoire. Richness of each repertoire was evaluated using RTK rarefaction, the Chao1 estimator, and Recon v2.1 estimates of unobserved clonotypes. Generation probabilities were computed with OLGA for all TCRbeta clonotypes obtained by the gDNA method from four donors. TCRdb took over this immuneACCESS table, retaining in-frame rearrangements with V and J assigned. Such tables are incomplete; in checked studies, under half of the missing clones stem from an unresolved V gene, and the remainder is unexplained. V and J calls and clone size come straight from that table; D and trimming were deduced from the DNA. This sample lists 2 million to 2.5 million clones; roughly 94% were detected once. 0.9% to 1.4% of the sample is taken by the ten largest.

As to this clone: Its antigen specificity is not known. No qualities accompany the bases; no much larger clone lies one base away.

Per the germline V gene (reference sequence), SEHNR is the CDR1 and FQNEAQ is the CDR2. The CDR3 runs 15 residues from the cysteine to the phenylalanine. The sequence is cut down to CDR3 DNA, 45 bases in frame from base 1. V lost 2 bases and J lost 0 bases; the stretch between them is 11 bases long. The sample taken for sequencing was naive CD8+ T cells sorted from blood. The cell subset or site label here, explained by the study, means: CD45RA+CCR7+. This receptor was obtained from a man younger than 35 in good health. The chain is encoded by TRBV7-9 joined to TRBJ2-7; the best D guess is TRBD2, with 5 bases matching. The sequenced DNA is TGTGCCAGCAGCTTATCGGGGTCTAGCTCCTACGAGCAGTACTTC. Its translation reads: CASSLSGSSSYEQYF.